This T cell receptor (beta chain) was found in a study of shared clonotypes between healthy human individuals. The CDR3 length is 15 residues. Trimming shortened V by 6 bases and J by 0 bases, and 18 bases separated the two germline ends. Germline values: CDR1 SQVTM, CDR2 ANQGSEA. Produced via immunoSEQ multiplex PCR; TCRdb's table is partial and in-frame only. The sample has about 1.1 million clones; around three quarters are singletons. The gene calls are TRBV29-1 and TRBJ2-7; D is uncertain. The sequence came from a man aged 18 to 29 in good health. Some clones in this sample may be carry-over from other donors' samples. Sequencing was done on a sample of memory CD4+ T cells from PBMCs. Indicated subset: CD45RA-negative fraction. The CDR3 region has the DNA TGCAGCGTCGGTGGCGTCCAGTCAACCTCCTACGAGCAGTACTTC. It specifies CSVGGVQSTSYEQYF.